The source of this T cell receptor (beta chain) is a study of blood T cell repertoires in COVID-19. Overall study: The analysed material was cDNA or gDNA that came from T cells, B-cell-depleted T cells, or PBMCs.

Study members were between about 18 and 100 years old and lived in some 22 US regions. Participants were placed into cohorts based on the clinical history they reported. Using immunoSEQ multiplex PCR, the repertoire was profiled, and TCRdb retains in-frame clones only, with some absent. In the table there are approximately 270,000 clones, approximately 85% of which are singletons. This CDR3 has 18 residues. Trimming at V came to 3 bases and at J to 0 bases, leaving 8 bases not matched to a gene. The chain combines TRBV23-1 with TRBJ2-2; 9 nucleotides agree with TRBD1. TRBV23-1 is an ORF; its function is uncertain. Sample: PBMCs or T cells enriched from blood (not recorded which). This sequence originates from a woman between 45 and 65 years old who had recovered from COVID-19. The DNA for the CDR3 is TGCGCCAGCAGTCACCCGGACAGGGGCGACGCGAACACCGGGGAGCTGTTTTTT. Protein sequence: CASSHPDRGDANTGELFF.